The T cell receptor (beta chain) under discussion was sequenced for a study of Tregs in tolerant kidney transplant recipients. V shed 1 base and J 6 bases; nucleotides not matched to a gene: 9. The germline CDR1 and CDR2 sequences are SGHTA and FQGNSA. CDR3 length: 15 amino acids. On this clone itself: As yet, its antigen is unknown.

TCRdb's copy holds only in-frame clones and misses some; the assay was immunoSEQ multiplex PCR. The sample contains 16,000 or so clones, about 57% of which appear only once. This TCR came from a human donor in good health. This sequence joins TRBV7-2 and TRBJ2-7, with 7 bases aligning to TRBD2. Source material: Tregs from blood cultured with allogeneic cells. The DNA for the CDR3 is TGTGCCAGCAGCTTAGGAGCGGGGATGTGGAGCGAGCAGTACTTC. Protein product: CASSLGAGMWSEQYF.